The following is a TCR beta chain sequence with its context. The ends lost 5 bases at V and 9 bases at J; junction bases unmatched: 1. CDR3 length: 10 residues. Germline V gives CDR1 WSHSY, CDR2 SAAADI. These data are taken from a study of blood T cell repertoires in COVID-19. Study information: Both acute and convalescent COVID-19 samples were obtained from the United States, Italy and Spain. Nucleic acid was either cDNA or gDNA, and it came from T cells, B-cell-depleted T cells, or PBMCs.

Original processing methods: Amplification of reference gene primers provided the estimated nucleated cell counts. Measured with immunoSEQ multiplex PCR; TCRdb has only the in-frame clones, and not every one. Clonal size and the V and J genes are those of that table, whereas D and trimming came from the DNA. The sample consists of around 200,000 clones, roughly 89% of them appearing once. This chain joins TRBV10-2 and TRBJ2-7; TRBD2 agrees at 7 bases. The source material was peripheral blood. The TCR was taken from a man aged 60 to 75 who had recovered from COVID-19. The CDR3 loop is CASSSGGQYF. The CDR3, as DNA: TGCGCCAGCAGTTCGGGAGGGCAGTACTTC.